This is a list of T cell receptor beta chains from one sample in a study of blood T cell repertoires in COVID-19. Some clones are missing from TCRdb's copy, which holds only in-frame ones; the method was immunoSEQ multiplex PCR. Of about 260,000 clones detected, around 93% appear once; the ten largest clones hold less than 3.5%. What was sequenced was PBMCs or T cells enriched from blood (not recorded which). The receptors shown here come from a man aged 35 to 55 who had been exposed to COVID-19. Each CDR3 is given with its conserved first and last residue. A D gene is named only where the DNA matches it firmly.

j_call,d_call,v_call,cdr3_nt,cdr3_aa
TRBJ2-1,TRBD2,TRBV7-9,TGTGCCAGCAGCGATCACCGGGGGGATGAGCAGTTCTTC,CASSDHRGDEQFF
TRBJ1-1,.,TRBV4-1,TGCGCCAGCAGCCAAGTTTCAGGGGACACTGAAGCTTTCTTT,CASSQVSGDTEAFF
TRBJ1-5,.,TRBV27,TGTGCCAGCGGACTCGGGGGGGCTCAGCCCCAGCATTTT,CASGLGGAQPQHF
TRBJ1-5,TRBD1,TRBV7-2,TGTGCCAGCAGCTTAGGGGACAGTCATCAGCCCCAGCATTTT,CASSLGDSHQPQHF
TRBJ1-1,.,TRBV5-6,TGTGCCAGCAGCCCGACCTGGGGCGAGACTGAAGCTTTCTTT,CASSPTWGETEAFF
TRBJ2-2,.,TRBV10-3,TGTGCCATCAGTGGTGGTAGCGTGACCGGGGAGCTGTTTTTT,CAISGGSVTGELFF
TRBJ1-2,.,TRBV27,TGTGCCAGCGCGGCTAGTAGAGACAGCCCCTCTAACTATGGCTACACCTTC,CASAASRDSPSNYGYTF
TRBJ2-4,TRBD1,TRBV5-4,TGTGCCAGCAGCGGGACAGGGGCGGCCAAAAACATTCAGTACTTC,CASSGTGAAKNIQYF
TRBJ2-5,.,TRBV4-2,TGTGCCAGCAGCCAAGATTTAAGAGATCCAGAGACCCAGTACTTC,CASSQDLRDPETQYF
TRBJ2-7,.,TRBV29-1,TGCAGCGTTGAGAGGCAAAACACCGACGAGCAGTACTTC,CSVERQNTDEQYF
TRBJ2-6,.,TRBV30,TGTGCCTGTCCGCCCGGGACTTCGGGGGCCAACGTCCTGACTTTC,CACPPGTSGANVLTF
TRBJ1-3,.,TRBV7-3,TGTGCCAGCAGCTTAAACAGGGCTGGAAACACCATATATTTT,CASSLNRAGNTIYF
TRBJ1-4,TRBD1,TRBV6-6,TGTGCCAGCAGTTACGGGGACAGGGGACAGCAGTTTTTT,CASSYGDRGQQFF
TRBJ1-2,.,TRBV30,TGTGCCTGGAGTAAATTGGGGGGGGTGATAAACTATGGCTACACCTTC,CAWSKLGGVINYGYTF
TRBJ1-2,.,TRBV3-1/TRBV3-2,TGTGCCAGCAGCCCCCAGCGATTCGGTAGAGCTAACTATGGCTACACCTTC,CASSPQRFGRANYGYTF
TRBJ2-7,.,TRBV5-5,TGTGCCAGCAGCTTCCCGGCGGCCCAAAGCCGCCAGGGTAAAGACGAGCAGTACTTC,CASSFPAAQSRQGKDEQYF